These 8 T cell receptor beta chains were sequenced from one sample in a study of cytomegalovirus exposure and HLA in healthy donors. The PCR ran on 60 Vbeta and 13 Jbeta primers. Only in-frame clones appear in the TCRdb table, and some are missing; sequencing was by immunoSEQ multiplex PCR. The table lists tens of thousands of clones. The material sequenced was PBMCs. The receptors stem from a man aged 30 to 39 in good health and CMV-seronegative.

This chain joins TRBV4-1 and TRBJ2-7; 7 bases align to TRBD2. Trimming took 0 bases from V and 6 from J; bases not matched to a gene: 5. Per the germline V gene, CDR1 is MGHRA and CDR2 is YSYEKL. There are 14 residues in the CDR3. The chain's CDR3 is CASSQDLAGGEQYF. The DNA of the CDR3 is TGCGCCAGCAGCCAAGATTTAGCGGGTGGCGAGCAGTACTTC.

CDR3 region: CASSLRAGEGYNEQFF. In DNA, the CDR3 is TGCGCCAGCAGCCTTAGGGCGGGAGAAGGATACAATGAGCAGTTCTTC. The gene calls are TRBV4-3 and TRBJ2-1; 7 bases align to TRBD2. Germline CDR1 reads LGHNA; CDR2 reads YSLEER. This CDR3 region has 16 residues. The trim removed 4 bases at V and 4 bases at J, leaving 10 bases unmatched.

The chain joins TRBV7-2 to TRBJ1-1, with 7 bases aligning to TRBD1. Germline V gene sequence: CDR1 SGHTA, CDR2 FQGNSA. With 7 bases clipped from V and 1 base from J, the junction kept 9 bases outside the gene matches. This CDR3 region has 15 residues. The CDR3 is CASTTSGTENTEAFF. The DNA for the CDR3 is TGTGCCAGCACCACTTCTGGGACAGAGAACACTGAAGCTTTCTTT.

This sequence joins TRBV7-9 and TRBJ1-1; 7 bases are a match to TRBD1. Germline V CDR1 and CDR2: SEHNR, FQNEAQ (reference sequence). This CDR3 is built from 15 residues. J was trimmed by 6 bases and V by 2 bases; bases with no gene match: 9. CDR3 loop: CASSLIPDRTPEAFF. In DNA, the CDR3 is TGTGCCAGCAGCTTAATCCCGGACAGGACCCCTGAAGCTTTCTTT.

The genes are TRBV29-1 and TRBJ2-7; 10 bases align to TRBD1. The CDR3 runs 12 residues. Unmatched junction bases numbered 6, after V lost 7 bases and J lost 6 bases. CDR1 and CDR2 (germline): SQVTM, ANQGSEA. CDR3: CSAGQGEGEQYF. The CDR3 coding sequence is TGCAGCGCCGGACAGGGGGAGGGCGAGCAGTACTTC.

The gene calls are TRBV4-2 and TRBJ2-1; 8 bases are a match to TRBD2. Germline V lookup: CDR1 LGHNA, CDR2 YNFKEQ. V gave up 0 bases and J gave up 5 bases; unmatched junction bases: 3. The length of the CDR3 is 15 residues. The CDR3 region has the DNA TGTGCCAGCAGCCAAGATCCGGGAGGGGACAATGAGCAGTTCTTC. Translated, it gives CASSQDPGGDNEQFF.

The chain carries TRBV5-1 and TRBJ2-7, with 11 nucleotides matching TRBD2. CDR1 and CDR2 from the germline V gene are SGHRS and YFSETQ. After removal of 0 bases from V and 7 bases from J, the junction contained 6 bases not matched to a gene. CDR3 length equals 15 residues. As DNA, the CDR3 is TGCGCCAGCAGCTTGGTACTAGCGGGAGTAGAAGAGCAGTACTTC. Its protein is CASSLVLAGVEEQYF.

CDR3: CASSPGGAGGYTF. The DNA for the CDR3 is TGCGCCAGCAGCCCGGGGGGGGCAGGGGGCTACACCTTC. V usage is TRBV4-3 and J usage is TRBJ1-2, with D perhaps TRBD1 (6 bases). The length of the CDR3 is 13 residues. V was pared by 4 bases and J by 8 bases, with 14 bases between. In germline, CDR1 is LGHNA, CDR2 YSLEER.